This T cell receptor beta chain comes out of a study of blood T cell repertoires in COVID-19 (TCRdb year 2020). Regarding the complete study: Samples covering the acute and convalescent phases of COVID-19 were provided by collaborators in the United States, Italy and Spain. Deeply sampled blood TCRbeta repertoires from subjects exposed to, actively infected with, or recovered from COVID-19 were included in the dataset. Where available, HLA class I and class II types were obtained from metadata supplied by the sample provider rather than from assay-based typing. The repertoires were made available in a free public database intended to serve as a resource for research on the immune response to SARS-CoV-2. The prospective study material was composed of cDNA or gDNA derived from T cells, B-cell-depleted T cells, or PBMCs. The samples were drawn from two sources: the first 160 participants of the ongoing ImmuneRACE study, and 950 to 1,500 subjects contributed by 6 global collaborators. A de-identified subject ID, COVID-19 status, age in years and sex were almost always included in the sample metadata. Study-level results and caveats: How much clinical and demographic metadata was included differed by source and by participant, and the metadata was provided uncurated.

TCRbeta CDR3 regions were amplified from genomic DNA by means of the immunoSEQ Assay, a bias-controlled multiplex PCR. As for the original processing: The number of nucleated cells in each sample was estimated by amplification of reference gene primers within the assay. To quantify the absolute abundance of each unique TCRbeta CDR3 rearrangement, sequence reads were collapsed and filtered. For each sample, productive Simpson clonality was calculated as the square root of Simpson's diversity index over productive rearrangements. TCRdb provides this immuneACCESS table in a form limited to in-frame rearrangements. Some clones are lacking; in checked studies, under half of them reflect an unresolved V gene, and why the rest are absent is not known. Clonal size and the V and J genes are those of that table, whereas D and trimming came from the DNA. This sample comprises hundreds of thousands of clones, more than 85% of them detected only once. The ten largest account for around 0.84% of the sample.

Germline trimming amounts to 1 base on V and 5 bases on J, with 7 as the count of junction bases outside the gene matches. The CDR3 contains 15 residues, cysteine and phenylalanine counted. Of the read, only the CDR3 DNA is kept; its 45 bases are in frame from base 1. According to the germline V gene (reference sequence), CDR1 reads MNHEY and CDR2 reads SMNVEV. With regard to this clone: The specificity of this receptor is unknown. No much larger clone is present one base from it, and per-base qualities are unavailable.

In Seattle, one collaborating source enrolled patients while the infection was active and tracked those patients longitudinally over the course of disease. The collaborating institutions used their own protocols to collect whole blood in K2EDTA tubes. For TCRbeta analysis, collaborators shipped samples as frozen whole blood, isolated PBMCs, or DNA extracted from either of those sample types. The origin of this receptor is a man aged 55 to 69 with COVID-19, enrolled during active disease. The sample comprised peripheral blood. In this chain, TRBV27 is recombined with TRBJ2-7; 8 bases in the junction line up with TRBD2. The CDR3 sequence is CASSLLSGGANEQYF. The DNA is TGTGCCAGCAGTTTATTATCCGGGGGGGCTAACGAGCAGTACTTC.